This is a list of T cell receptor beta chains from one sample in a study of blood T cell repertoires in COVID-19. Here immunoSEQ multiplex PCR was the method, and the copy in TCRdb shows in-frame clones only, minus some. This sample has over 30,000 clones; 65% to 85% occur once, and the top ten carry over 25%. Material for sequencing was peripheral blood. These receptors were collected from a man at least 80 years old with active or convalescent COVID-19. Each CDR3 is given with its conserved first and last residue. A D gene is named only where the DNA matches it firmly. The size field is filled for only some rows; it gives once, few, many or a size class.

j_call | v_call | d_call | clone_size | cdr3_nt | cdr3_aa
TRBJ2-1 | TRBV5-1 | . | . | TGCGCCAGCAGCCCCCGAGGGGGTGAAAATGAGCAGTTCTTC | CASSPRGGENEQFF
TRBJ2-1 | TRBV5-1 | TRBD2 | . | TGCGCCAGCAGCTCGGCCCCCACTGCGGGAGACGATGAGCAGTTCTTC | CASSSAPTAGDDEQFF
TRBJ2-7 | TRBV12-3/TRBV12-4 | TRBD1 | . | TGTGCCAGCAGCAGACAGGGTTACGAGCAGTACTTC | CASSRQGYEQYF
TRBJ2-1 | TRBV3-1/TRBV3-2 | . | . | TGTGCCAGCAGCCAATTACCCCTTCCCAGGTTAAGCAATGAGCAGTTCTTC | CASSQLPLPRLSNEQFF
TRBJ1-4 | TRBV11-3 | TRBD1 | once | TGTGCCAGCAAAGCCGGGACAGCTAATGAAAAACTGTTTTTT | CASKAGTANEKLFF
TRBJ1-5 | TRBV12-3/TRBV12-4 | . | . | TGTGCCAGCAGTTTTCCCAGGCAGCCCCAGCATTTT | CASSFPRQPQHF
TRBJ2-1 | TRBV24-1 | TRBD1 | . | TGTGCCACCAGTGATGGGACAGGCCACTCCTACAATGAGCAGTTCTTC | CATSDGTGHSYNEQFF
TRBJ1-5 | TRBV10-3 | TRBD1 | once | TGTGCCATCAGTGAGTCTCAGCCAGGGGGGCCCCAGCATTTT | CAISESQPGGPQHF
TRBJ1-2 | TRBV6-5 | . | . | TGTGCCAGCAGTTACTCGGAGGATTATGGCTACACCTTC | CASSYSEDYGYTF
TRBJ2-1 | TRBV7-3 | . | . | TGTGCCAGCAGCTTAGTGGCGGGTTTCTACAATGAGCAGTTCTTC | CASSLVAGFYNEQFF
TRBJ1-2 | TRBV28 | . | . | TGTGCCAGCACTGCTCCGATCGGGACACCCTATGGCTACACCTTC | CASTAPIGTPYGYTF
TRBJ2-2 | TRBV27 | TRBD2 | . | TGTGCCAGCCGGACACTAGCGGGGGGTTTCCCCGGGGAGCTGTTTTTT | CASRTLAGGFPGELFF
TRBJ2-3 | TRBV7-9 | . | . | TGTGCCAGCAGCTTAGGGGCTCCCCCGGATACGCAGTATTTT | CASSLGAPPDTQYF
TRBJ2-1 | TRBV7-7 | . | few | TGTGCCAGCAGCCCCAGTGGTAGCTTGGGCAATGAGCAGTTCTTC | CASSPSGSLGNEQFF
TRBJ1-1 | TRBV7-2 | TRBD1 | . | TGTGCCAGCAGCCTCAAGACAGGGGGCGAAAGGATGAACACTGAAGCTTTCTTT | CASSLKTGGERMNTEAFF
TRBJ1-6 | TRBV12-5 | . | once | TGTGCTAGTGGTTTTGGAACAGATAATTCACCCCTCCACTTT | CASGFGTDNSPLHF
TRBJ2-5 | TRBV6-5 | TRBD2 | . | TGTGCCAGCACCCCCGGGAGGGCGGAGACCCAGTACTTC | CASTPGRAETQYF